These 23 T cell receptor beta chains share one sample of origin, sequenced in a study of blood T cell repertoires in COVID-19. The protocol was immunoSEQ multiplex PCR, while the TCRdb copy is restricted to in-frame clones and leaves out a portion. The sample has about 200,000 clones; about four fifths are singletons. The sample comprised peripheral blood. The receptors here all came from a woman in her thirties or forties with active or convalescent COVID-19.

A single count supports this clone. The chain carries TRBV9 and TRBJ2-2; 8 bases align to TRBD2. This CDR3 is built from 16 residues. Trimming took 0 bases from V and 2 from J; bases not matched to a gene: 3. Germline assignment: CDR1 SGDLS and CDR2 YYNGEE. Here the CDR3 reads CASSVELAVNTGELFF. Written as DNA, the CDR3 is TGTGCCAGCAGCGTAGAACTAGCGGTTAACACCGGGGAGCTGTTTTTT.

The rearrangement links TRBV9 to TRBJ1-2; D gene unclear. Germline-derived CDR1 and CDR2 are SGDLS and YYNGEE. Deletions cut 0 bases from V and 3 bases from J, with 15 bases between. The CDR3 totals 16 residues. The CDR3 is CASSVGLEGGHYGYTF. In DNA, the CDR3 is TGTGCCAGCAGCGTAGGGCTCGAGGGAGGCCACTATGGCTACACCTTC.

The chain links TRBV30 to TRBJ1-2; D is perhaps TRBD1 (6 bases). Trimming cost V 4 bases and J 6 bases, with 12 bases left between them. This CDR3 has 12 residues. Germline V lookup: CDR1 GTSNPN, CDR2 SVGIG (reference sequence). The CDR3, as DNA: TGTGCCTGGAAGGACGGGGGGCATGGCTACACCTTC. This sequence encodes CAWKDGGHGYTF.

Notes on this clone: This specimen includes other DNA sequences encoding the same CDR3. The V gene is TRBV30, the J gene TRBJ1-1; D remains ambiguous. CDR1 and CDR2 (germline): GTSNPN, SVGIG (reference sequence). V was trimmed by 3 bases and J by 0 bases, leaving 8 bases between them. The CDR3 runs 13 residues. CDR3 loop: CAWSPGMNTEAFF. The CDR3 DNA reads TGTGCCTGGAGCCCCGGTATGAACACTGAAGCTTTCTTT.

J is TRBJ2-1 and V is TRBV27, with 9 bases lining up with TRBD2. The CDR3 length is 16 residues. V dropped 3 bases and J dropped 6; count of bases not matched to a gene: 9. CDR1 and CDR2 (germline): MNHEY, SMNVEV (reference sequence). CDR3 bases: TGTGCCAGCAGTTTTATCGGCGGGGGGGCCGTCAATGAGCAGTTCTTC. It yields the protein CASSFIGGGAVNEQFF.

The J gene is TRBJ1-1, the V gene TRBV6-2 or TRBV6-3, with 7 bases fitting TRBD1. Germline V gives CDR1 MNHEY, CDR2 SVGEGT. V was clipped by 2 bases and J by 6 bases; unmatched bases: 3. This CDR3 has 13 residues. The CDR3: CASSYVRGSEAFF. CDR3 in DNA: TGTGCCAGCAGTTACGTCAGGGGGTCTGAAGCTTTCTTT.

The chain joins TRBV7-9 to TRBJ1-1; perhaps TRBD1 as D (6 bases). The CDR3 runs 16 residues. V was cut by 4 bases and J by 0 bases, with 15 bases left in between. Germline CDR1 SEHNR, CDR2 FQNEAQ (reference sequence). The CDR3 here is CASSSTLQGMNTEAFF. The DNA for the CDR3 is TGTGCCAGCAGCTCCACTCTACAGGGAATGAACACTGAAGCTTTCTTT. Full variable domain (remainder filled in from reference TRBV7-9 and TRBJ1-1): DTGVSQNPRHKITKRGQNVTFRCDPISEHNRLYWYRQTLGQGPEFLTYFQNEAQLEKSRLLSDRFSAERPKGSFSTLEIQRTEQGDSAMYLCASSSTLQGMNTEAFFGQGTRLTVV.

The CDR3 DNA reads as TGTGCCAGCAGTCCGAGACAGGTTACTCACAATGAGCAGTTCTTC. This encodes CASSPRQVTHNEQFF. The chain links TRBV27 to TRBJ2-1; tentative D call: TRBD1 (6 bases). CDR1 MNHEY and CDR2 SMNVEV come from the germline V gene (reference sequence). The CDR3 is 15 amino acids. V lost 5 bases and J lost 5, with 16 bases in between.

V gene TRBV21-1 combines with J gene TRBJ1-2. TRBV21-1 is described as a pseudogene. The CDR3 has 13 residues. The CDR3 DNA is TGTGCCAGCAGCACTGAGGGTCGACAAGGCTACACCTTC. Residues: CASSTEGRQGYTF.

The rearrangement links TRBV7-8 to TRBJ2-1; tentatively, D is TRBD2 (5 bases). Deletions cut 2 bases from V and 7 bases from J, with 18 bases between. CDR1 is SGHVS, CDR2 FQNEAQ, per germline. The CDR3 has 16 residues. This CDR3 reads CASSLSPGERGNEQFF. CDR3 nucleotides: TGTGCCAGCAGCTTATCCCCAGGCGAACGGGGAAATGAGCAGTTCTTC. The full variable domain, rest sourced from reference TRBV7-8 and TRBJ2-1, is GAGVSQSPRYKVAKRGQDVALRCDPISGHVSLFWYQQALGQGPEFLTYFQNEAQLDKSGLPSDRFFAERPEGSVSTLKIQRTQQEDSAVYLCASSLSPGERGNEQFFGPGTRLTVL.

In DNA, the CDR3 is TGTGCCATCAGTGAAACACAGGGGAACTCTGAAAAACTGTTTTTT. Its translation is CAISETQGNSEKLFF. The rearrangement uses TRBV10-3 and TRBJ1-4, with 7 positions matching TRBD1. V lost 3 bases, J lost 7 bases, and 8 bases stayed unmatched. Germline CDR1 reads ENHRY; CDR2 reads SYGVKD. This CDR3 is 15 amino acids long.

The CDR3 reads CASSPRARLAGGQETQYF. CDR3 DNA: TGTGCCAGCAGCCCCCGGGCCCGACTAGCGGGGGGCCAAGAGACCCAGTACTTC. The chain recombines TRBV11-3 with TRBJ2-5, with 13 bases lining up with TRBD2. From germline, CDR1 is SGHNT and CDR2 YENEEA. CDR3 size: 18 residues. V lost 5 bases, J lost 1 base, and 10 bases stayed unmatched.

The V and J genes are TRBV3-1 (or the pseudogene TRBV3-2) and TRBJ1-6, with 9 nucleotides matching TRBD1. CDR1 is LGHDT and CDR2 is YNNKEL in the germline V gene (reference sequence). J lost 5 bases, V lost 8 bases, and 7 bases had no gene match. The CDR3 covers 15 residues. CDR3 in amino acids: CASRRRDRDNSPLHF. CDR3 in DNA: TGTGCCAGCCGTCGGCGGGACAGGGATAATTCACCCCTCCACTTT.

The chain has TRBV18 and TRBJ2-5; D unresolved. The CDR3 spans 11 residues. The germline V and J ends were trimmed by 8 bases and 2 bases, with 6 bases remaining between them. Germline CDR1 KGHSH, CDR2 LQKENI. CDR3 loop: CASAEQETQYF. The DNA for the CDR3 is TGTGCCAGCGCCGAGCAAGAGACCCAGTACTTC.

V is TRBV14 and J is TRBJ1-4, with D perhaps matching TRBD1 (6 bases). The germline V gene encodes CDR1 SGHDN and CDR2 FVKESK. This CDR3 comprises 17 residues. Trimming cost V 3 bases and J 0 bases, with 14 bases left between them. DNA for the CDR3: TGTGCCAGCAGCCAGGGCAGGGGAACTGCAACTAATGAAAAACTGTTTTTT. As protein: CASSQGRGTATNEKLFF.

The CDR3 DNA sequence: TGTGCCAGCAGCCGCGGACTAGCGGGAGGATACAATGAGCAGTTCTTC. Translation gives CASSRGLAGGYNEQFF. The chain carries TRBV4-2 and TRBJ2-1; TRBD2 matches 14 bases. Germline values: CDR1 LGHNA, CDR2 YNFKEQ. Losses at the gene ends were 4 bases for V and 4 bases for J; bases not matched to a gene: 3. This CDR3 has 16 residues.

The rearrangement joins TRBV29-1 to TRBJ1-4; D unresolved. Looked up from germline, CDR1 is SQVTM and CDR2 is ANQGSEA. The CDR3 is 14 amino acids. With 2 bases removed from V and 0 bases from J, the gap between germline ends came to 7 bases. The CDR3 protein is CSVEIVSTNEKLFF. In DNA, the CDR3 is TGCAGCGTTGAAATAGTGTCAACTAATGAAAAACTGTTTTTT.

The chain uses TRBV5-1 and TRBJ1-2, with TRBD1 as a possible D gene (6 bases). This CDR3 is built from 17 residues. V lost 0 bases, J lost 4 bases, and 19 bases lay in between. The V gene's germline CDR1 is SGHRS and CDR2 YFSETQ. DNA of the CDR3: TGCGCCAGCAGCTTGGAATCTGCCGGCGGGGGCGGCTATGGCTACACCTTC. This sequence encodes CASSLESAGGGGYGYTF.

Comments on this clone: The germline gene is not matched at one end of the junction; a read error may be the cause. The chain carries TRBV28 and TRBJ1-6; D may be TRBD1 (6 bases). Germline V lookup: CDR1 MDHEN, CDR2 SYDVKM. The CDR3 runs 11 residues. The CDR3 coding sequence is TGTGCCAGCAGTTTCTCGGACAGCTGGGTCTTT. Its protein is CASSFSDSWVF.

The V and J genes are TRBV28 and TRBJ2-5, with TRBD1 identical over 7 bases. The V and J ends lost 6 bases and 2 bases, in that order; junction bases with no gene match: 3. CDR3 size: 13 residues. Germline V gives CDR1 MDHEN, CDR2 SYDVKM. The CDR3 DNA reads as TGTGCCAGCAGCCCCAGGGGGCAAGAGACCCAGTACTTC. This codes for CASSPRGQETQYF.

V and J are TRBV9 and TRBJ2-7, with 9 nucleotides matching TRBD1. This CDR3 has 18 amino acids. CDR1 is SGDLS and CDR2 is YYNGEE in the germline V gene. V dropped 2 bases and J dropped 7; count of bases not matched to a gene: 19. CDR3 DNA sequence: TGTGCCAGCAGCGTTGCAACCGGGACAGGGAGGTTTTTGGAAGAGCAGTACTTC. Its protein product is CASSVATGTGRFLEEQYF. The whole variable domain, remainder taken from reference TRBV9 and TRBJ2-7, is DSGVTQTPKHLITATGQRVTLRCSPRSGDLSVYWYQQSLDQGLQFLIQYYNGEERAKGNILERFSAQQFPDLHSELNLSSLELGDSALYFCASSVATGTGRFLEEQYFGPGTRLTVT.

This chain links TRBV9 with TRBJ2-1, with D possibly being TRBD2 (5 bases). CDR1 SGDLS and CDR2 YYNGEE come from the germline V gene. The CDR3 length is 15 residues. The germline V and J ends were trimmed by 3 bases and 9 bases, with 19 bases remaining between them. CDR3 DNA: TGTGCCAGCAGCGGACCCCAACTAGAATCGGTTGAGCAGTTCTTC. The encoded protein is CASSGPQLESVEQFF.

CDR3 DNA sequence: TGTGCCAGTAGCTTCTCTGGCTACACCTTC. It yields the protein CASSFSGYTF. The J gene is TRBJ1-2, the V gene TRBV19, with D unclear. Looked up from germline, CDR1 is LNHDA and CDR2 is SQIVND (reference sequence). Trimming stripped 6 bases from V and 7 bases from J, with 6 bases between. The CDR3 totals 10 residues. The full variable domain, completed using reference TRBV19 and TRBJ1-2, is DGGITQSPKYLFRKEGQNVTLSCEQNLNHDAMYWYRQDPGQGLRLIYYSQIVNDFQKGDIAEGYSVSREKKESFPLTVTSAQKNPTAFYLCASSFSGYTFGSGTRLTVV.